This paragraph covers one TCR beta chain sequence. The CDR3 spans 14 residues. CDR1 KGHDR and CDR2 SFDVKD come from the germline V gene. Germline trimming cut 4 bases from V and 7 bases from J; bases unmatched to any gene: 4. Participants spanned ages about 18 to 100 years and resided in about two dozen US areas. Clinical history reported by participants formed the basis on which cohorts were assigned. The data are from a study of blood T cell repertoires in COVID-19. About the research overall: Samples came from the United States, Italy and Spain, spanning acute and convalescent COVID-19.

Assay used: immunoSEQ multiplex PCR; TCRdb lists only in-frame clones, some missing. The sample records over 200,000 clones, approximately 88% being singletons. This clonotype was obtained from a woman in her thirties or forties with acute COVID-19. The rearrangement joins TRBV24-1 to TRBJ2-1; 9 bases align to TRBD2. The sequenced sample was PBMCs or T cells enriched from blood (not recorded which). The CDR3 region is CATSEPGLANEQFF. The CDR3 nucleotides read TGTGCCACCAGTGAACCGGGACTAGCAAATGAGCAGTTCTTC.